The entry that follows covers one T cell receptor beta chain sequence. The clone's antigen remains unknown. No base qualities exist here, and no much larger clone lies one base off it. From each donor, a single peripheral blood sample of 100 to 150 mL on average was drawn into heparinised tubes. Naive, central memory, regulatory and stem cell-like memory CD4+ T cells were sorted on a BD FACSAria II using a panel including CD45RO, CCR7, CD25, CD127, CD95 and CD27. Every sorted population had a purity above 95%. PBMCs were separated immediately by Lymphoprep density gradient centrifugation and were stained directly, without being cultured. Samples were stained and sorted in pairs, with one healthy donor and one patient per experiment, so that batch effects were minimized. The High Capacity cDNA Reverse Transcription Kit was used to reverse transcribe all of the isolated RNA, meaning that expressed TCRB transcripts were what got sequenced. Deep immunoSEQ sequencing was performed on naive, central memory and regulatory T cell samples, with an average of around 3.5 million total reads per sample. After sorted cells were lysed in RLT buffer, RNA was extracted with DNase-treated RNeasy Micro or Mini kits, with the choice depending on cell number. To prevent cross-contamination, every cell subset was processed on its own, while patient and healthy donor samples were processed together. TCRB sequences were amplified from cDNA with the immunoSEQ multiplex PCR, producing 87-bp fragments spanning the CDR3 region. Sequencing of the amplicons was done on the Illumina HiSeq platform. Per the authors' processing: PCR bias was computationally corrected using synthetic template baselines, reads within Hamming distance 2 were collapsed, and singletons that could not be merged were discarded. By aligning reads against IMGT, V, D and J genes, CDR3 length, and insertions or deletions at six rearrangement sites were assigned. Within each subset, clonotype counts were normalized to sorted cell number, and only after that were true diversity and Gini coefficients computed with the tcR R package. The overlap coefficient, calculated on TCRB nucleotide sequences, was used to quantify repertoire sharing. As a proxy for the pre-selection repertoire, out-of-frame TCRB sequences from naive cells were analyzed. TCRdb holds this immuneACCESS table with in-frame rearrangements only. Some clones are missing; in checked studies, unresolved V genes explain under half, and the rest has no known cause. V and J calls and clone size are as listed in that table; D and trimming were resolved from the DNA. Within this sample are 600,000 or so clones, with over 12% of them counted one time only. The ten largest make up just under 0.04% of the sample.

The data originate from a study of beta chain features in type 1 diabetes (dated 2018 in TCRdb). General notes on the study: Patients and healthy donors did not differ in mean age, gender distribution, total cell number or subset yield. A total of 85 million to 110 million sorted cells were examined across all samples, and RNA yield correlated strongly with the number of cells per subset. The study compared the TCRB repertoires of sorted circulating CD4+ T cell subsets in recently diagnosed type 1 diabetes patients with those in matched healthy donors. Whereas all 30 or so donors provided naive and central memory subsets, regulatory and stem cell-like memory subsets were isolated from just 8 patients and roughly eight healthy donors.

The paper's findings and limits, for the study overall: At VDJ recombination sites, type 1 diabetes patients had fewer insertions and more deleted nucleotides, which implies abnormalities in thymic rearrangement. PCR might favor shorter templates, but patient and control samples were amplified and corrected together, so any skew would affect both groups equally. Because the HLA sub-analyses included only small numbers of individuals, any influence of HLA type on TCRB rearrangement was left unresolved. Sequencing cDNA rather than genomic DNA could over-represent highly expressing activated cells, although activation and CD3 levels did not differ between groups. Naive, central memory and regulatory TCRB repertoires appeared to be more alike among patients than among healthy donors. Type 1 diabetes patients showed a moderate but significant shortening of TCRB CDR3 length in all four CD4+ subsets.

Sequenced material: naive CD4+ T cells from blood. What the cell subset or site label conveys for this sample: true naive CD4+ T cells. This sequence originates from a man younger than 35 with type 1 diabetes.

The CDR3 is CASSPRAPGHEKLFF. The nucleotide sequence is given as TGTGCCAGCTCACCAAGGGCGCCTGGTCATGAAAAACTGTTTTTT. The rearranged segments are TRBV18 and TRBJ1-4; a confident D gene designation cannot be given. Between the V and J ends, shortened by 2 bases and 6 bases respectively, the junction contains 13 bases. The CDR3 holds 15 amino acids from the cysteine to the phenylalanine. The kept DNA is CDR3 alone, 45 bases in frame from the first base. CDR1 and CDR2 were assigned from the germline V gene as KGHSH and LQKENI.